A selection of T cell receptor beta chains follows, all from one sample in a study of T cell changes during pregnancy in multiple sclerosis. Method: immunoSEQ multiplex PCR; TCRdb's copy keeps in-frame clones and lacks some. Found here are around 65,000 clones, roughly nine tenths of them singletons; the top ten hold 2.5% to 4%. Sample: peripheral blood, taken in the first trimester of pregnancy. The receptors were sampled from a female donor in good health, enrolled as a control in a pregnancy study. CDR3s include the opening cysteine and the closing phenylalanine or tryptophan. A D gene is named only where the DNA matches it firmly. Some rows mark clone size as missing; the rest say once, few, many or name a class of expanded clone.

v_call	clone_size	j_call	d_call	cdr3_aa	cdr3_nt
TRBV6-6	.	TRBJ1-2	.	CASRPRDTNYGYTF	TGTGCCAGCAGACCCCGGGACACAAACTATGGCTACACCTTC
TRBV5-4	.	TRBJ2-1	.	CASSSNNYNEQFF	TGTGCCAGCAGCTCGAACAACTACAATGAGCAGTTCTTC
TRBV7-9	once	TRBJ1-4	.	CASSLAGSSYIF	TGTGCCAGCAGCTTAGCGGGTAGCTCCTATATTTTT
TRBV28	few	TRBJ1-5	TRBD1	CASSPSTGESGPQHF	TGTGCCAGCAGTCCTTCGACAGGGGAAAGTGGGCCCCAGCATTTT
TRBV9	.	TRBJ2-7	TRBD1	CASSLADRGLPYEQYF	TGTGCCAGCAGCCTAGCGGACAGGGGGCTTCCCTACGAGCAGTACTTC
TRBV7-6	.	TRBJ2-5	TRBD2	CASSPISGGGETQYF	TGTGCCAGCAGCCCCATTAGCGGGGGAGGTGAGACCCAGTACTTC
TRBV18	.	TRBJ1-4	.	CASSQQGGEKLFF	TGTGCCAGCTCACAACAGGGTGGCGAAAAACTGTTTTTT
TRBV6-5	.	TRBJ1-2	.	CASHNNPYGYTF	TGTGCCAGCCACAACAACCCCTATGGCTACACCTTC
TRBV5-1	.	TRBJ1-1	TRBD1	CASSSTGQVNTEAFF	TGCGCCAGCAGCTCAACGGGACAGGTAAATACTGAAGCTTTCTTT
TRBV19	.	TRBJ1-5	.	CASSIAHSNQPQHF	TGTGCCAGTAGTATAGCCCATAGCAATCAGCCCCAGCATTTT
TRBV27	.	TRBJ2-1	TRBD1	CASSSRTGSSYNEQFF	TGTGCCAGCAGTTCACGGACAGGGAGCTCCTACAATGAGCAGTTCTTC
TRBV5-1	.	TRBJ1-4	TRBD1	CASSLGADRGWEKLFF	TGCGCCAGCAGCTTGGGGGCTGACAGGGGCTGGGAAAAACTGTTTTTT
TRBV7-9	once	TRBJ1-6	TRBD1	CASSPERTGGLSYNSPLHF	TGTGCCAGCAGCCCGGAGCGGACAGGGGGCCTCTCCTATAATTCACCCCTCCACTTT
TRBV6-5	.	TRBJ2-3	.	CASSYRAGRTDTQYF	TGTGCCAGCAGTTACAGAGCGGGTCGTACAGATACGCAGTATTTT
TRBV6-4	.	TRBJ2-6	.	CASSATGSGANVLTF	TGTGCCAGCAGCGCGACGGGCTCTGGGGCCAACGTCCTGACTTTC
TRBV28	.	TRBJ1-2	TRBD1	CASRTDRVNYGYTF	TGTGCCAGCAGAACCGACAGGGTGAACTATGGCTACACCTTC
TRBV5-5	.	TRBJ2-7	.	CASSRDTTYEQYF	TGTGCCAGCTCCCGGGACACAACCTACGAGCAGTACTTC
TRBV5-1	few	TRBJ2-5	.	CASSFSRDQETQYF	TGCGCCAGCAGCTTTAGTCGAGACCAAGAGACCCAGTACTTC
TRBV2	.	TRBJ2-5	.	CATRREETQYF	TGTGCTACGAGACGGGAAGAGACCCAGTACTTC
TRBV10-3	.	TRBJ1-1	.	CAISDPYTEAFF	TGTGCCATCAGTGATCCGTACACTGAAGCTTTCTTT
TRBV6-5	.	TRBJ2-1	.	CASREFGRDYNEQFF	TGTGCCAGCAGAGAGTTTGGCAGGGACTACAATGAGCAGTTCTTC
TRBV11-3	.	TRBJ2-1	.	CASRASGPYNEQFF	TGTGCCAGCAGAGCAAGCGGGCCGTACAATGAGCAGTTCTTC
TRBV14	once	TRBJ1-1	TRBD1	CASSPYRGHMNTEAFF	TGTGCCAGCAGCCCCTACAGGGGCCACATGAACACTGAAGCTTTCTTT
TRBV7-3	.	TRBJ2-1	TRBD1	CASSLSPRRWGQGIYNEQFF	TGTGCCAGCAGCTTAAGCCCCCGGAGGTGGGGACAGGGAATCTACAATGAGCAGTTCTTC
TRBV10-3	.	TRBJ2-1	.	CAISENKNEQFF	TGTGCCATCAGTGAGAACAAGAATGAGCAGTTCTTC
TRBV1	.	TRBJ2-4	.	CTSGAYLAKNIQYF	TGCACCAGCGGTGCGTATCTAGCCAAAAACATTCAGTACTTC
TRBV2	.	TRBJ2-1	.	CASSPWESYNEQFF	TGTGCCAGCAGTCCCTGGGAGTCTTACAATGAGCAGTTCTTC
TRBV9	.	TRBJ2-1	TRBD2	CASSGRLAAYNEQFF	TGTGCCAGCAGCGGACGACTAGCTGCCTACAATGAGCAGTTCTTC
TRBV6-6	.	TRBJ1-4	.	CASSYGSNEKLFF	TGTGCCAGCAGTTACGGCAGTAATGAAAAACTGTTTTTT
TRBV28	.	TRBJ2-7	TRBD2	CASSVWGGDSYEQYF	TGTGCCAGCAGTGTGTGGGGGGGAGACTCCTACGAGCAGTACTTC
TRBV10-3	.	TRBJ1-5	.	CAISESGTRGDGNQPQHF	TGTGCCATCAGTGAGTCAGGTACGCGGGGGGATGGCAATCAGCCCCAGCATTTT
TRBV27	.	TRBJ2-7	TRBD1	CASTDRGRNEQYF	TGTGCCAGCACGGACAGGGGGCGCAACGAGCAGTACTTC
TRBV28	.	TRBJ2-1	TRBD2	CASSFPRTSGSGNEQFF	TGTGCCAGCAGTTTTCCCAGGACTAGCGGGAGTGGGAATGAGCAGTTCTTC
TRBV5-4	.	TRBJ2-1	.	CASSPELNQYNEQFF	TGTGCCAGCAGCCCGGAGCTTAACCAATACAATGAGCAGTTCTTC
TRBV7-3	.	TRBJ2-3	.	CASSLIGDLGDTQYF	TGTGCCAGCAGCTTAATTGGGGACTTGGGAGATACGCAGTATTTT
TRBV5-4	.	TRBJ1-4	.	CASSQDSRKLFF	TGTGCCAGCAGTCAGGACAGTAGAAAACTGTTTTTT
TRBV7-3	.	TRBJ2-3	TRBD2	CASSLFGGFTDTQYF	TGTGCCAGCAGCTTATTCGGGGGGTTCACAGATACGCAGTATTTT
TRBV7-3	.	TRBJ2-1	TRBD2	CASSPKGRTSGYNEQFF	TGTGCCAGCAGCCCCAAGGGGAGGACTAGCGGATACAATGAGCAGTTCTTC
TRBV6-5	.	TRBJ1-2	.	CASSHQTDANYGYTF	TGTGCCAGCAGTCACCAGACAGACGCTAACTATGGCTACACCTTC
TRBV27	.	TRBJ1-1	TRBD1	CASAWTGRPEAFF	TGTGCCAGCGCTTGGACAGGGAGGCCTGAAGCTTTCTTT
TRBV18	once	TRBJ2-7	TRBD1	CASSPGVEQGAYEQYF	TGTGCCAGCTCCCCCGGTGTCGAACAGGGGGCCTACGAGCAGTACTTC
TRBV6-5	few	TRBJ1-2	TRBD1	CASSYVAGGGYTF	TGTGCCAGCAGTTATGTGGCAGGGGGTGGCTACACCTTC
TRBV30	.	TRBJ1-1	.	CAWAGTSSGNTEAFF	TGTGCCTGGGCCGGGACTTCTAGCGGGAACACTGAAGCTTTCTTT
TRBV29-1	.	TRBJ1-5	TRBD1	CSVGMTGSGDQPQHF	TGCAGCGTTGGCATGACAGGGAGTGGGGATCAGCCCCAGCATTTT
TRBV5-4	.	TRBJ2-5	TRBD2	CASSFRLAGVETQYF	TGTGCCAGCAGCTTCAGACTAGCGGGAGTAGAGACCCAGTACTTC
TRBV27	.	TRBJ2-3	TRBD2	CASSLRRGSSTDTQYF	TGTGCCAGCAGTTTACGGCGCGGGAGTAGCACAGATACGCAGTATTTT
TRBV18	once	TRBJ1-2	TRBD1	CASSPQGANGYTF	TGTGCCAGCTCACCGCAGGGGGCTAATGGCTACACCTTC
TRBV28	once	TRBJ1-2	.	CASSLLRAGSKGYTF	TGTGCCAGCAGCCTTCTTCGGGCAGGGTCAAAAGGCTACACCTTC
TRBV5-1	.	TRBJ2-7	TRBD1	CASSLAGTGLSYEQYF	TGCGCCAGCAGCTTGGCAGGGACAGGGCTCTCCTACGAGCAGTACTTC
TRBV7-9	.	TRBJ1-4	.	CASSSGGEKLFF	TGTGCCAGCAGCTCGGGGGGTGAAAAACTGTTTTTT
TRBV18	.	TRBJ1-6	TRBD1	CASSHWDRARHSPLHF	TGTGCCAGCTCACATTGGGACAGGGCCCGACATTCACCCCTCCACTTT
TRBV9	.	TRBJ2-7	TRBD1	CASSVGQGAYEQYF	TGTGCCAGCAGCGTCGGACAGGGGGCCTACGAGCAGTACTTC
TRBV7-9	.	TRBJ1-1	.	CASRERENTEAFF	TGTGCCAGCAGGGAACGGGAGAACACTGAAGCTTTCTTT
TRBV6-4	.	TRBJ1-5	.	CASSVNSNQPQHF	TGTGCCAGCAGTGTAAATAGCAATCAGCCCCAGCATTTT
TRBV19	.	TRBJ1-5	.	CASSRAGVRNQPQHF	TGTGCCAGTAGTCGAGCAGGGGTTAGGAATCAGCCCCAGCATTTT